These 8 T cell receptor beta chains came from one sample sequenced in a study of graft-versus-host responses after intestinal transplantation. Clones were sequenced by immunoSEQ multiplex PCR, and TCRdb holds only the in-frame ones, with some missing. In the table there are about 110,000 clones, over 85% of which are singletons. These receptors lack a known antigen. The starting material was unstimulated CD4+ T cells sorted from spleen or lymph node cells, obtained before transplant. Source of these receptors: a human donor who was the organ donor for an intestinal transplant.

The chain joins TRBV19 to TRBJ2-7; TRBD2 agrees at 11 bases. V trimming: 1 base; J trimming: 4 bases; junction bases outside the gene matches: 0. The germline V gene encodes CDR1 LNHDA and CDR2 SQIVND (reference sequence). This CDR3 comprises 14 residues. Here the CDR3 reads CASSIGTSGYEQYF. For the CDR3, the DNA is TGTGCCAGTAGTATAGGGACTAGCGGGTACGAGCAGTACTTC. The full variable domain, its missing parts supplied by reference TRBV19 and TRBJ2-7, is DGGITQSPKYLFRKEGQNVTLSCEQNLNHDAMYWYRQDPGQGLRLIYYSQIVNDFQKGDIAEGYSVSREKKESFPLTVTSAQKNPTAFYLCASSIGTSGYEQYFGPGTRLTVT.

The chain has TRBV5-1 and TRBJ2-1, with 8 bases lining up with TRBD1. Per germline, CDR1 SGHRS and CDR2 YFSETQ. J lost 6 bases, V lost 4 bases, and 12 bases had no gene match. This CDR3 is built from 16 residues. The CDR3 sequence: CASSITGGLAVNEQFF. CDR3 sequence (DNA): TGCGCCAGCAGCATCACAGGGGGACTGGCCGTCAATGAGCAGTTCTTC.

This CDR3 is CASSISGVRDTQYF. CDR3 bases: TGTGCCAGTAGTATCTCGGGTGTAAGGGATACGCAGTATTTT. The V call is TRBV19, the J call TRBJ2-3, with D unresolved. Per the germline V gene, CDR1 is LNHDA and CDR2 is SQIVND (reference sequence). V was trimmed by 3 bases and J by 6 bases, leaving 13 bases between them. This CDR3 is 14 amino acids long.

V is TRBV10-3 and J is TRBJ1-2, with D hard to call. The CDR3 length is 12 residues. The germline V and J ends were trimmed by 3 bases and 8 bases, with 10 bases remaining between them. Germline assignment: CDR1 ENHRY and CDR2 SYGVKD. The CDR3 protein is CAISENRVGYTF. CDR3 bases: TGTGCCATCAGTGAAAATAGGGTAGGCTACACCTTC.

The chain has TRBV18 and TRBJ2-7, with 9 bases that match TRBD2. Germline CDR1 and CDR2: KGHSH and LQKENI. The V gene end was trimmed by 3 bases and the J gene end by 1 base; junction bases not matched to a gene: 7. The CDR3 is 16 residues long. DNA for the CDR3: TGTGCCAGCTCACCTATAGCGGGAGATAGGTCCTACGAGCAGTACTTC. This translates into CASSPIAGDRSYEQYF.

The CDR3 DNA reads as TGTGCCAGCAGGGGAGGGGGTTCCTACAATGAGCAGTTCTTC. It codes for CASRGGGSYNEQFF. The J gene is TRBJ2-1, the V gene TRBV6-1; D might be TRBD2 (7 bases). V was pared by 6 bases and J by 1 base, with 10 bases between. Germline V lookup: CDR1 MNHNS, CDR2 SASEGT. CDR3 length: 14 residues.

The chain links TRBV6-4 to TRBJ1-5, with TRBD1 as a possible D gene (6 bases). The germline V gene encodes CDR1 MRHNA and CDR2 SNTAGT. V lost 4 bases and J 1 base, leaving 14 bases between the germline ends. The CDR3 consists of 16 residues. This CDR3 reads CASSGERGASNQPQHF. The CDR3 bases are TGTGCCAGCAGTGGTGAAAGGGGGGCAAGCAATCAGCCCCAGCATTTT.

The chain has TRBV13 and TRBJ2-3, with D tentatively TRBD2 (5 bases). The CDR3 is made up of 12 amino acids. Germline V gives CDR1 PRHDT, CDR2 FYEKMQ (reference sequence). V was cut by 5 bases and J by 8 bases, with 11 bases left in between. CDR3 sequence reads: CASSQLVGTQYF. Here the CDR3 DNA reads TGTGCCAGCAGCCAACTAGTAGGTACGCAGTATTTT.